The rows below give T cell receptor beta chains drawn from one sample of a study of blood T cell repertoires in COVID-19. Sequencing used immunoSEQ multiplex PCR; TCRdb keeps in-frame clones, though not all of them. The sample contains roughly 390,000 clones, approximately 89% of which appear only once. Sequenced: peripheral blood. These receptors came from a woman aged 25 to 39 with COVID-19, enrolled during active disease. The CDR3 runs from the conserved cysteine through the conserved F or W. Each record gives: CDR3 DNA, CDR3 protein, J gene, D gene, V gene, clone size, CDR3 length. D genes are given only for firm matches. Some rows mark clone size as missing; the rest say once, few, many or name a class of expanded clone.

DNA: TGTGCCAGCAGTTTAACTCCCCCGGGGGACAGGGGCAGAGAAAAACTGTTTTTT
CDR3: CASSLTPPGDRGREKLFF
J: TRBJ1-4
D: TRBD1
V: TRBV27
size: .
length: 18

DNA: TGTGCCAGCAGCTTGGGGGTTTACGACGAGGGTGAAAAACTGTTTTTT
CDR3: CASSLGVYDEGEKLFF
J: TRBJ1-4
D: .
V: TRBV5-4
size: .
length: 16

DNA: TGTGCCAGCAGCTTCGCGGAACGAGGAGATACGCAGTATTTT
CDR3: CASSFAERGDTQYF
J: TRBJ2-3
D: .
V: TRBV7-3
size: .
length: 14

DNA: TGTGCCACCAGTGATACCCGGACAGGCCAAAATCAGCCCCAGCATTTT
CDR3: CATSDTRTGQNQPQHF
J: TRBJ1-5
D: TRBD1
V: TRBV24-1
size: .
length: 16

DNA: TGTGCCAGCAGCCCTCGGAGGGGTATATCTGGAAACACCATATATTTT
CDR3: CASSPRRGISGNTIYF
J: TRBJ1-3
D: .
V: TRBV7-6
size: few
length: 16

DNA: TGCAGCGTTGTCACTAGCGGGTTTTCCTACAATGAGCAGTTCTTC
CDR3: CSVVTSGFSYNEQFF
J: TRBJ2-1
D: TRBD2
V: TRBV29-1
size: .
length: 15

DNA: TGTGCCAGCAGTTTGTCAGGGGCCGAGAGGGGAAAACTGTTTTTT
CDR3: CASSLSGAERGKLFF
J: TRBJ1-4
D: .
V: TRBV27
size: .
length: 15

DNA: TGTGCCAGCAGTTACTCGCGGGTCACCGGGGAGCTGTTTTTT
CDR3: CASSYSRVTGELFF
J: TRBJ2-2
D: .
V: TRBV6-2/TRBV6-3
size: few
length: 14

DNA: TGCGCCAGCAGTCCTACCAGGGATACCGGAAACACCATATATTTT
CDR3: CASSPTRDTGNTIYF
J: TRBJ1-3
D: .
V: TRBV10-2
size: .
length: 15

DNA: TGTGCCAGCAGCTATACCGGGACAGGGGGCGATGAGCAGTTCTTC
CDR3: CASSYTGTGGDEQFF
J: TRBJ2-1
D: TRBD1
V: TRBV6-5
size: .
length: 15

DNA: TGTGCCAGCAGCTTGGCCGGGACTATAGGCTCTGGGGCCAACGTCCTGACTTTC
CDR3: CASSLAGTIGSGANVLTF
J: TRBJ2-6
D: TRBD2
V: TRBV5-4
size: .
length: 18

DNA: TGCGCCAGCAGCCCGGGACTAGCGGGAGCTGGGGCCAACGTCCTGACTTTC
CDR3: CASSPGLAGAGANVLTF
J: TRBJ2-6
D: TRBD2
V: TRBV5-1
size: .
length: 17

DNA: TGTGCCAGCAGCCCGGGACAGGTAGAAGAGACCCAGTACTTC
CDR3: CASSPGQVEETQYF
J: TRBJ2-5
D: TRBD1
V: TRBV7-2
size: .
length: 14

DNA: TGTGCCAGCAGTTACTCAGGGGCTGGGGCCAACGTCCTGACTTTC
CDR3: CASSYSGAGANVLTF
J: TRBJ2-6
D: .
V: TRBV27
size: few
length: 15

DNA: TGTGCCAGCTCGTTAAAGAACACCGGGGAGCTGTTTTTT
CDR3: CASSLKNTGELFF
J: TRBJ2-2
D: .
V: TRBV18
size: .
length: 13

DNA: TGTGCCACCAGTGATCCAGGGCCCAATCAGCCCCAGCATTTT
CDR3: CATSDPGPNQPQHF
J: TRBJ1-5
D: .
V: TRBV24-1
size: .
length: 14

DNA: TGTGCTAGCAGCCATGGACAGGGACATGGCTACACCTTC
CDR3: CASSHGQGHGYTF
J: TRBJ1-2
D: TRBD1
V: TRBV7-7
size: .
length: 13

DNA: TGTGCCTGCTTCCGGGAAGACACCGGGGAGCTGTTTTTT
CDR3: CACFREDTGELFF
J: TRBJ2-2
D: .
V: TRBV30
size: once
length: 13

DNA: TGTGCCAGCAGCCCCCGTCCGGGACTCTCGATCTACGAGCAGTACTTC
CDR3: CASSPRPGLSIYEQYF
J: TRBJ2-7
D: .
V: TRBV9
size: once
length: 16

DNA: TGTGCCAGCAGCTTAAACCCTAGGGGGATGGGGACCCAGTACTTC
CDR3: CASSLNPRGMGTQYF
J: TRBJ2-5
D: .
V: TRBV7-3
size: few
length: 15

DNA: TGTGCCAGCAGCTTGGCGGTCGGGGCCAACGTCCTGACTTTC
CDR3: CASSLAVGANVLTF
J: TRBJ2-6
D: .
V: TRBV5-5
size: .
length: 14

DNA: TGTGCCAGCAGCTTAGAGGGACTAGCGGGAGTAGATACGCAGTATTTT
CDR3: CASSLEGLAGVDTQYF
J: TRBJ2-3
D: TRBD2
V: TRBV7-3
size: .
length: 16

DNA: TGTGCCAGCAGCTTAATTAGCGGCCCCTACGAGCAGTACTTC
CDR3: CASSLISGPYEQYF
J: TRBJ2-7
D: .
V: TRBV7-2
size: .
length: 14

DNA: TGTGCCAGCAGCTTAGGGGTGGGTACAGGGCCAGAGAGCTCCTACAATGAGCAGTTCTTC
CDR3: CASSLGVGTGPESSYNEQFF
J: TRBJ2-1
D: .
V: TRBV7-3
size: .
length: 20

DNA: TGTGCCAGCTCACCGAGTAGGACAGGGGGCTCCTACGAGCAGTACTTC
CDR3: CASSPSRTGGSYEQYF
J: TRBJ2-7
D: TRBD1
V: TRBV18
size: .
length: 16

DNA: TGTGCCAGCAGTTCGACAGGGGGCGACGGAGAAAAACTGTTTTTT
CDR3: CASSSTGGDGEKLFF
J: TRBJ1-4
D: TRBD1
V: TRBV27
size: .
length: 15

DNA: TGTGCCAGCAGTTCCCAAGGGGGAACTAGCGGATCTATCTACGAGCAGTACTTC
CDR3: CASSSQGGTSGSIYEQYF
J: TRBJ2-7
D: TRBD2
V: TRBV27
size: .
length: 18

DNA: TGTGCCAGCAGTTTAGCCCCGGAGCAGTTCTTC
CDR3: CASSLAPEQFF
J: TRBJ2-1
D: .
V: TRBV12-3/TRBV12-4
size: .
length: 11

DNA: TGCGCCAGCAGCTTTGATCCGGTCGGGGTCGATGAAAAACTGTTTTTT
CDR3: CASSFDPVGVDEKLFF
J: TRBJ1-4
D: .
V: TRBV5-1
size: .
length: 16

DNA: TGTGCCTGGACTCCATTCCGAGGTGGAAACACCATATATTTT
CDR3: CAWTPFRGGNTIYF
J: TRBJ1-3
D: .
V: TRBV30
size: .
length: 14

DNA: TGTGCCAGCAGTGAAAGGCGGGACACCGGGGAGCTGTTTTTT
CDR3: CASSERRDTGELFF
J: TRBJ2-2
D: .
V: TRBV2
size: .
length: 14

DNA: TGCGCCAGCAGCTTGGGGGACAGGGCGAGACCATCCGAGCAGTACTTC
CDR3: CASSLGDRARPSEQYF
J: TRBJ2-7
D: TRBD1
V: TRBV5-1
size: once
length: 16

DNA: TGCAGCGTTGCTGGCGGGAGGGCCAGTGATACGCAGTATTTT
CDR3: CSVAGGRASDTQYF
J: TRBJ2-3
D: TRBD2
V: TRBV29-1
size: few
length: 14

DNA: TGTGCCAGCAGCTTAGCGAGCGGGAGCCCCTACGAGCAGTACTTC
CDR3: CASSLASGSPYEQYF
J: TRBJ2-7
D: TRBD2
V: TRBV11-2
size: .
length: 15

DNA: TGTGCCAGCAGCTTATGGGTTTCAGGGGGAAGCGACAATGAGCAGTTCTTC
CDR3: CASSLWVSGGSDNEQFF
J: TRBJ2-1
D: TRBD1
V: TRBV13
size: .
length: 17

DNA: TGTGCCAGCACTCAACTTCGGGACACCTACGAGCAGTACTTC
CDR3: CASTQLRDTYEQYF
J: TRBJ2-7
D: .
V: TRBV2
size: .
length: 14

DNA: TGTGCCTGGAGTGGGGGTAGCGGGAGTACAGATACGCAGTATTTT
CDR3: CAWSGGSGSTDTQYF
J: TRBJ2-3
D: TRBD2
V: TRBV30
size: .
length: 15

DNA: TGCAGCGTTCGGGGGGGCCTGGCGGTTAACAATGAGCAGTTCTTC
CDR3: CSVRGGLAVNNEQFF
J: TRBJ2-1
D: TRBD2
V: TRBV29-1
size: .
length: 15

DNA: TGTGCCAGCAGCTTAGGACAGAAACACGACGAGCAGTACTTC
CDR3: CASSLGQKHDEQYF
J: TRBJ2-7
D: .
V: TRBV11-1
size: .
length: 14

DNA: TGTGCCAGCAGCTTGAGGGGGACCTTCTACGAGCAGTACTTC
CDR3: CASSLRGTFYEQYF
J: TRBJ2-7
D: .
V: TRBV5-4
size: few
length: 14

DNA: TGTGCCACCAGCAGTAGGACAGGTCCGGACATTCAGTACTTC
CDR3: CATSSRTGPDIQYF
J: TRBJ2-4
D: TRBD1
V: TRBV15
size: .
length: 14

DNA: TGTGCCAGCGACAGGGGGCCGGGCACTGAAGCTTTCTTT
CDR3: CASDRGPGTEAFF
J: TRBJ1-1
D: TRBD1
V: TRBV5-6
size: .
length: 13

DNA: TGTGCCAGCAGCCAAGCTCGGACAGGGGTCCCCTCAGATACGCAGTATTTT
CDR3: CASSQARTGVPSDTQYF
J: TRBJ2-3
D: TRBD1
V: TRBV3-1/TRBV3-2
size: .
length: 17

DNA: TGTGCCAGCAGGGAACCCAACTACGAGCAGTACTTC
CDR3: CASREPNYEQYF
J: TRBJ2-7
D: .
V: TRBV2
size: once
length: 12

DNA: TGTGCCAGCAGTGGCGACCGGGGGGGGACCCAGTACTTC
CDR3: CASSGDRGGTQYF
J: TRBJ2-5
D: TRBD2
V: TRBV2
size: .
length: 13

DNA: TGCGCCAGCAGCCGCACAGGGGGTCCCTATGGCTACACCTTC
CDR3: CASSRTGGPYGYTF
J: TRBJ1-2
D: TRBD1
V: TRBV4-1
size: .
length: 14

DNA: TGTGCCAGCAGTTCCCCGACAGGGGGCTGGGGCTACACCTTC
CDR3: CASSSPTGGWGYTF
J: TRBJ1-2
D: TRBD1
V: TRBV28
size: .
length: 14

DNA: TGCGCCAGCAGCCAAGGACCTAGCGGGACCGTGGAGAAGCAGTTCTTC
CDR3: CASSQGPSGTVEKQFF
J: TRBJ2-1
D: TRBD2
V: TRBV4-3
size: once
length: 16

DNA: TGTGCCAGCAGCCTCGGACAGGGGGCGCGGTACGAGCAGTACTTC
CDR3: CASSLGQGARYEQYF
J: TRBJ2-7
D: TRBD1
V: TRBV11-2
size: .
length: 15

DNA: TGTGCCAGTAGTGCCCAGGGGGCCGGGGAGCTGTTTTTT
CDR3: CASSAQGAGELFF
J: TRBJ2-2
D: TRBD1
V: TRBV19
size: .
length: 13

DNA: TGTGCCAGCACCCCAGATGGTGCTGGGAGGGGAAATGAGCAGTTCTTC
CDR3: CASTPDGAGRGNEQFF
J: TRBJ2-1
D: TRBD2
V: TRBV11-2
size: .
length: 16

DNA: TGTGCCAGCAGTGAGTTGGGACAGGGGAACACTGAAGCTTTCTTT
CDR3: CASSELGQGNTEAFF
J: TRBJ1-1
D: TRBD1
V: TRBV2
size: .
length: 15

DNA: TGTGCCAGTAGTATAGATGTCTACTCACCCCTCCACTTT
CDR3: CASSIDVYSPLHF
J: TRBJ1-6
D: .
V: TRBV19
size: .
length: 13

DNA: TGTGCCAGCTCACGACAGGGACGAGCCTACGAGCAGTACTTC
CDR3: CASSRQGRAYEQYF
J: TRBJ2-7
D: TRBD1
V: TRBV5-5
size: .
length: 14

DNA: TGTGCCAGCAGTCCAGGGGAATACACTGAAGCTTTCTTT
CDR3: CASSPGEYTEAFF
J: TRBJ1-1
D: .
V: TRBV27
size: .
length: 13

DNA: TGTGCCAGCAGCTTAGGAGTAGGCAGGAGCACAGATACGCAGTATTTT
CDR3: CASSLGVGRSTDTQYF
J: TRBJ2-3
D: .
V: TRBV7-9
size: .
length: 16

DNA: TGTGCCAGCAGCTTAGATGTCGGGCTAGCGACGACCGGGGAGCTGTTTTTT
CDR3: CASSLDVGLATTGELFF
J: TRBJ2-2
D: .
V: TRBV7-3
size: .
length: 17

DNA: TGTGCCAGCAGTGAACCTGTGGACAGGGCCAACGAGCAGTACTTC
CDR3: CASSEPVDRANEQYF
J: TRBJ2-7
D: TRBD1
V: TRBV2
size: .
length: 15